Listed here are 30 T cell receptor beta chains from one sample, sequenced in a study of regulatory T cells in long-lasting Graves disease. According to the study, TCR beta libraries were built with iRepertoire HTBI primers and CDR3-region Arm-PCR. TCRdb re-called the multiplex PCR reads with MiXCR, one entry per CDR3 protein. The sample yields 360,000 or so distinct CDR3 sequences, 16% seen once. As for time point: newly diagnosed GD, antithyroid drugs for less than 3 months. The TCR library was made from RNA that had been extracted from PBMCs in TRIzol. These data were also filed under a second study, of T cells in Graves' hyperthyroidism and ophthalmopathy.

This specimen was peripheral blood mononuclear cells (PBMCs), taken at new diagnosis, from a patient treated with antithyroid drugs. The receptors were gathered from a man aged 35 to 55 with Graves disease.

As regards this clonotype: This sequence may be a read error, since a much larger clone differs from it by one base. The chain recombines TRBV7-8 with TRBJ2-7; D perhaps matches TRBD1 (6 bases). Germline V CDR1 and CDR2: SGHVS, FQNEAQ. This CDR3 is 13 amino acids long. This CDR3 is CAGSQNRDLEQYF. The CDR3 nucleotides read TGTGCCGGCAGCCAAAACAGGGACCTCGAGCAGTACTTC.

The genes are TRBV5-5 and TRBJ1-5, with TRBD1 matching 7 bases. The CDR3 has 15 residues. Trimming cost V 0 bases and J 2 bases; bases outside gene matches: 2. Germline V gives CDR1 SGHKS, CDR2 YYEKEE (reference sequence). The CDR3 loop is CASSLEQGRNQPQHF. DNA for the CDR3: TGTGCCAGCAGCTTGGAACAGGGGCGCAATCAGCCCCAGCATTTT. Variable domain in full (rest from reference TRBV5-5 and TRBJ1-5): DAGVTQSPTHLIKTRGQQVTLRCSPISGHKSVSWYQQVLGQGPQFIFQYYEKEERGRGNFPDRFSARQFPNYSSELNVNALLLGDSALYLCASSLEQGRNQPQHFGDGTRLSIL.

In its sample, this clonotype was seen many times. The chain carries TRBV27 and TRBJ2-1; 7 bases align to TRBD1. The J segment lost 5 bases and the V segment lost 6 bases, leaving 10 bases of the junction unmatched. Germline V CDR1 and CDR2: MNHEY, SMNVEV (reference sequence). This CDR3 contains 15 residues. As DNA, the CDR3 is TGTGCCAGCAGCCTCAGAGAAGGGGGCCACAATGAGCAGTTCTTC. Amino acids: CASSLREGGHNEQFF.

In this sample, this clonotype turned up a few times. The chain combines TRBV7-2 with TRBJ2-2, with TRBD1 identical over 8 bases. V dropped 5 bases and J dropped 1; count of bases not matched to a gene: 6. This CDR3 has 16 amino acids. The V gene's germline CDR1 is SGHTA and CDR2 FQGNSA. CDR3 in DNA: TGTGCCAGCAGCCCCCGGGGGACAGGGAACACCGGGGAGCTGTTTTTT. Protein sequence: CASSPRGTGNTGELFF.

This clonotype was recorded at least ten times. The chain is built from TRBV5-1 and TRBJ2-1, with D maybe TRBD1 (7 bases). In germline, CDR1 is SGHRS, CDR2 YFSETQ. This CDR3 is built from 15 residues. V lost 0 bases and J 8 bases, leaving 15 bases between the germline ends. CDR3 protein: CASSLAEARGDEQFF. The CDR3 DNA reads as TGCGCCAGCAGCTTGGCCGAGGCCAGGGGGGATGAGCAGTTCTTC.

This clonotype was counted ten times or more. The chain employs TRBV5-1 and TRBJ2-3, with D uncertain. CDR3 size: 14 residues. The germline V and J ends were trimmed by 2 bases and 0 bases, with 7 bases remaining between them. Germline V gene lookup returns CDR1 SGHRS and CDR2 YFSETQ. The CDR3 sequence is CASSFARSTDTQYF. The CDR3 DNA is TGCGCCAGCAGCTTTGCTAGAAGCACAGATACGCAGTATTTT. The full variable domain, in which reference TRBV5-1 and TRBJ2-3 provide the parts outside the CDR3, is KAGVTQTPRYLIKTRGQQVTLSCSPISGHRSVSWYQQTPGQGLQFLFEYFSETQRNKGNFPGRFSGRQFSNSRSEMNVSTLELGDSALYLCASSFARSTDTQYFGPGTRLTVL.

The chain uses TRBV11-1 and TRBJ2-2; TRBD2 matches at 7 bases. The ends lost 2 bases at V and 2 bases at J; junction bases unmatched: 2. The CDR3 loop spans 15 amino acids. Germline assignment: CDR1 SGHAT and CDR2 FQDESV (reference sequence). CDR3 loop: CASSLPGGNTGELFF. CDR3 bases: TGTGCCAGCAGCTTACCGGGGGGAAACACCGGGGAGCTGTTTTTT. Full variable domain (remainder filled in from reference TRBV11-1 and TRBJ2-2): EAEVAQSPRYKITEKSQAVAFWCDPISGHATLYWYRQILGQGPELLVQFQDESVVDDSQLPKDRFSAERLKGVDSTLKIQPAELGDSAMYLCASSLPGGNTGELFFGEGSRLTVL.

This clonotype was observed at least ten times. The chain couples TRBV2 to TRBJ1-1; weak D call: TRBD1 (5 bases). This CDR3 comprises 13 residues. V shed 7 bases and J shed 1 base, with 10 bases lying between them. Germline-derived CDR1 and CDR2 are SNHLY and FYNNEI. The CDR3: CASKLQGNTEAFF. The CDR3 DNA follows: TGTGCCAGCAAGTTGCAGGGGAACACTGAAGCTTTCTTT.

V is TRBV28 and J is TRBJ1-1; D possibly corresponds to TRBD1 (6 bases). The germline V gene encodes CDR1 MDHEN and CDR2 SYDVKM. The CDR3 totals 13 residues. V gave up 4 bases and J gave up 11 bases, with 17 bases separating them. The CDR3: CASSSQNAGQAFF. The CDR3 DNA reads TGTGCCAGCAGTTCTCAAAACGCCGGACAGGCTTTCTTT.

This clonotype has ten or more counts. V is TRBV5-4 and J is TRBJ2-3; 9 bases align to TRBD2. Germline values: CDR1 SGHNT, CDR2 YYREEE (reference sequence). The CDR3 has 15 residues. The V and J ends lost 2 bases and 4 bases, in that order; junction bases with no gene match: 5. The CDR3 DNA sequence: TGTGCCAGCAGCTTTTCGCGGGGGGGCTCAGATACGCAGTATTTT. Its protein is CASSFSRGGSDTQYF. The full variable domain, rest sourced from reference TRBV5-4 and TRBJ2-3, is ETGVTQSPTHLIKTRGQQVTLRCSSQSGHNTVSWYQQALGQGPQFIFQYYREEENGRGNFPPRFSGLQFPNYSSELNVNALELDDSALYLCASSFSRGGSDTQYFGPGTRLTVL.

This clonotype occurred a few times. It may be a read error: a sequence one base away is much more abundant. This CDR3 reads CASSDRGADQGTQYF. The CDR3 DNA follows: TGTGCCAGCAGTGACCGAGGTGCAGACCAAGGGACCCAGTACTTC. The chain uses TRBV6-1 and TRBJ2-5; D gene ambiguous. CDR3 length: 15 amino acids. Germline CDR1 is MNHNS and CDR2 is SASEGT.

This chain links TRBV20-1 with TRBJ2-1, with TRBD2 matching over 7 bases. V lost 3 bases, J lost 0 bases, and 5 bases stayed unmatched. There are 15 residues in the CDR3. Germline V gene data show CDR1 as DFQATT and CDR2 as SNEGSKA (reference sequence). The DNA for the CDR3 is TGCAGTGCTAGCCCGACTAGCCGCTCCTACAATGAGCAGTTCTTC. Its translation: CSASPTSRSYNEQFF.

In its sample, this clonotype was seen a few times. CDR3 nucleotides: TGTGCCAGCAGCTTAGCGGGGGGATGGAATACGCAGTATTTT. Protein sequence: CASSLAGGWNTQYF. V gene TRBV7-8 combines with J gene TRBJ2-3, with a tentative D call TRBD2 (6 bases). This CDR3 contains 14 residues. The germline CDR1 and CDR2 sequences are SGHVS and FQNEAQ. With 0 bases removed from V and 7 bases from J, the gap between germline ends came to 11 bases.

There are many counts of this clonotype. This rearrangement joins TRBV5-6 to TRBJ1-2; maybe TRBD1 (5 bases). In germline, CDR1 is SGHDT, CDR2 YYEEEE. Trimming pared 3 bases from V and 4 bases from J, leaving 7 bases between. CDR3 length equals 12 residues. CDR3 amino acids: CASSSGTYGYTF. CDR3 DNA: TGTGCCAGCAGCTCAGGGACCTATGGCTACACCTTC.

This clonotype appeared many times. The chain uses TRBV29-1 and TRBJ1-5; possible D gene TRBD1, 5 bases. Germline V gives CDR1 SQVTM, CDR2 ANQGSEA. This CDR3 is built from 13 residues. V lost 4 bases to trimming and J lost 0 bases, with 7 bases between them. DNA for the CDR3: TGCAGCGTTGTAGGGGTTAGCAATCAGCCCCAGCATTTT. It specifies CSVVGVSNQPQHF.

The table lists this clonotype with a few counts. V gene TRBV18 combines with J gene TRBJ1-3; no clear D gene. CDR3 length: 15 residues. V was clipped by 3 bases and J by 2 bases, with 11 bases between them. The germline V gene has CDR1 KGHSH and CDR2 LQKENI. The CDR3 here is CASSPGLSPGNTIYF. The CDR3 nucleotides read TGTGCCAGCTCACCCGGTCTTTCGCCTGGAAACACCATATATTTT. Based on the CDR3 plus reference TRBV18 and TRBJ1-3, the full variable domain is NAGVMQNPRHLVRRRGQEARLRCSPMKGHSHVYWYRQLPEEGLKFMVYLQKENIIDESGMPKERFSAEFPKEGPSILRIQQVVRGDSAAYFCASSPGLSPGNTIYFGEGSWLTVV.

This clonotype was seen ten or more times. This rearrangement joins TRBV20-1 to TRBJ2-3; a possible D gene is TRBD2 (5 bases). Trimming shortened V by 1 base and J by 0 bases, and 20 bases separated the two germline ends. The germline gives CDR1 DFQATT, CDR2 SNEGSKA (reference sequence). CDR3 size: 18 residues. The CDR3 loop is CSARGKVSGVTSTDTQYF. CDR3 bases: TGCAGTGCTAGAGGAAAAGTGAGCGGAGTTACCAGCACAGATACGCAGTATTTT.

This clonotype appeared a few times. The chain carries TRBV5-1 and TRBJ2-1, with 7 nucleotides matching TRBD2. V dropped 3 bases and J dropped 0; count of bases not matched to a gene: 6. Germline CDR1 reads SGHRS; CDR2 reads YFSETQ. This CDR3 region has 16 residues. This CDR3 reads CASSSYRGSSYNEQFF. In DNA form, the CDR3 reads TGCGCCAGCAGCTCCTACCGCGGGAGCTCCTACAATGAGCAGTTCTTC.

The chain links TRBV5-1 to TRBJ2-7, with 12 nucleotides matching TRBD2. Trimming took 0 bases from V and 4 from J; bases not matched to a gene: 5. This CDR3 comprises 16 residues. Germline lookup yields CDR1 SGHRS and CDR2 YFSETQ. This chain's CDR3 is CASSLGTSGVSYEQYF. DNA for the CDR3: TGCGCCAGCAGCTTGGGGACTAGCGGGGTAAGTTACGAGCAGTACTTC.

CDR3 DNA: TGCAGTGCTAGAGTTCCGGGAAGGACCTCCTATAATTCACCCCTCCACTTT. This encodes CSARVPGRTSYNSPLHF. The chain employs TRBV20-1 and TRBJ1-6; no reliable D call. There are 17 residues in the CDR3. Germline CDR1 reads DFQATT; CDR2 reads SNEGSKA (reference sequence). V lost 1 base to trimming and J lost 0 bases, with 13 bases between them.

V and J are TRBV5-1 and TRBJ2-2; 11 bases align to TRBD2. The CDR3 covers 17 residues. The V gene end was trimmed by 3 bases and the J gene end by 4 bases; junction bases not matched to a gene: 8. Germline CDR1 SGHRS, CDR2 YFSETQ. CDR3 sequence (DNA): TGCGCCAGCAGCTCTGCTATAGCGGGGGGGACCACCGGGGAGCTGTTTTTT. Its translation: CASSSAIAGGTTGELFF.

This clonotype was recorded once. The CDR3 spells CASSGGARGATEAFF. In nucleotides, the CDR3 is TGTGCCAGCAGCGGCGGGGCCCGGGGAGCTACTGAAGCTTTCTTT. This chain uses TRBV3-1 with TRBJ1-1, with a weak D call TRBD1 (5 bases). Germline CDR1 reads LGHDT; CDR2 reads YNNKEL (reference sequence). V dropped 5 bases and J dropped 5 bases, with 18 bases sitting between them. This CDR3 spans 15 amino acids.

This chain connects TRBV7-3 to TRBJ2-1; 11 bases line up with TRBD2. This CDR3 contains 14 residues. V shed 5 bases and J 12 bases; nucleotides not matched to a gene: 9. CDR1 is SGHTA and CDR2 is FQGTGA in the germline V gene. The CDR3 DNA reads TGTGCCAGCAGCAGAGGGACTAGCGGTAGTCGGCAGTTCTTC. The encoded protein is CASSRGTSGSRQFF.

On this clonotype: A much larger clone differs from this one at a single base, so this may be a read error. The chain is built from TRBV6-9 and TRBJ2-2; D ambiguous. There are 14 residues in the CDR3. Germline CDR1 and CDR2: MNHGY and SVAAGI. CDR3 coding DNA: TGTGCCAACAGTTATGGCCGGCTTGTCGGGGAGCTGTTTTTT. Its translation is CANSYGRLVGELFF.

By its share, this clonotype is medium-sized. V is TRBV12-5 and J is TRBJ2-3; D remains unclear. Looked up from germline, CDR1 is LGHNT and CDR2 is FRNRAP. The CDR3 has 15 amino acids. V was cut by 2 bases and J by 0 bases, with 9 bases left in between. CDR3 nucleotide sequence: TGTGCTAGTGGTTTGATGAGTGGTAGCACAGATACGCAGTATTTT. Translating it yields CASGLMSGSTDTQYF.

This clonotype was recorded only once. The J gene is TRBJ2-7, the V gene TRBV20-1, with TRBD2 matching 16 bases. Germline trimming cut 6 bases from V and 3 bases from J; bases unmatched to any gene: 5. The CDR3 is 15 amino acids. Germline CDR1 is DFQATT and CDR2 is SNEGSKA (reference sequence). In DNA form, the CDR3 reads TGCAGTGCAAGGGGACTAGCGGGGGGGCTCTACGAGCAGTACTTC. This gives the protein CSARGLAGGLYEQYF.

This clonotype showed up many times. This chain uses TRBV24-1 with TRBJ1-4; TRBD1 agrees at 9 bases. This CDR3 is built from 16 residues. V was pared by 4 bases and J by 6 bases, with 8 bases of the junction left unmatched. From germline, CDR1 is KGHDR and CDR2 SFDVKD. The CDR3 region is CATSDPTGQGDEKLFF. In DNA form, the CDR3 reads TGTGCCACCAGTGACCCGACGGGACAGGGAGATGAAAAACTGTTTTTT.

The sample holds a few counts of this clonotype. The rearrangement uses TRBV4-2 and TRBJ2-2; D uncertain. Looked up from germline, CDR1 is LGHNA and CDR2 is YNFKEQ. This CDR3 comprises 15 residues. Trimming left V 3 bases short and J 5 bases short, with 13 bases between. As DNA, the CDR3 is TGTGCCAGCAGCCAGGCTAGGACGTGGACCGGGGAGCTGTTTTTT. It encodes CASSQARTWTGELFF.

CDR3 DNA: TGCAGTGCTCCAGGGGGCGGGGGGGGACTCACCGGGGAGCTGTTTTTT. This sequence encodes CSAPGGGGGLTGELFF. The chain carries TRBV20-1 and TRBJ2-2; a weak D match, TRBD2 (9 bases). V lost 5 bases and J 4 bases, leaving 20 bases between the germline ends. The CDR3 spans 16 residues. CDR1 and CDR2 from the germline V gene are DFQATT and SNEGSKA (reference sequence).

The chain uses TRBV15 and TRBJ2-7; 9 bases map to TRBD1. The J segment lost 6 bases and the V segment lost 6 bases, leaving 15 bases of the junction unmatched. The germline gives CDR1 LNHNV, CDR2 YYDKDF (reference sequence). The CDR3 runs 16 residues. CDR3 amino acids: CATSSAGGTGIFEQYF. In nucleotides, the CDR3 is TGTGCCACCAGTTCTGCCGGGGGGACAGGGATTTTCGAGCAGTACTTC. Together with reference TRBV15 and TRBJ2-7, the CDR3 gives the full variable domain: DAMVIQNPRYQVTQFGKPVTLSCSQTLNHNVMYWYQQKSSQAPKLLFHYYDKDFNNEADTPDNFQSRRPNTSFCFLDIRSPGLGDTAMYLCATSSAGGTGIFEQYFGPGTRLTVT.